These 6 T cell receptor beta chains were sequenced from one sample in a study of human T cells and chemical hapten exposure. Time point of the sample: patch test 3, about 24 weeks after DPC sensitization. Treatment denoted: therapeutic diphenylcyclopropenone sensitization with weekly scalp DPC. MiXCR, run by TCRdb on the RACE reads, gives a single entry per CDR3 protein. The data hold some 180,000 distinct CDR3 sequences, with 20% to 25% observed a single time. The material sequenced was whole blood, taken in connection with sensitization to the hapten diphenylcyclopropenone (DPC). Receptors originate from a middle-aged woman with alopecia areata. Some clones in this sample may be carry-over from other donors' samples.

The CDR3 loop reads CASSQTGDSNQPQHF. CDR3 DNA sequence: TGTGCCAGCAGCCAGACAGGGGATAGCAATCAGCCCCAGCATTTT. The chain employs TRBV7-9 and TRBJ1-5, with 8 bases fitting TRBD1. V was pared by 5 bases and J by 0 bases, with 3 bases of the junction left unmatched. Germline V gene lookup returns CDR1 SEHNR and CDR2 FQNEAQ (reference sequence). CDR3 length: 15 residues. The whole variable domain, filled in from reference TRBV7-9 and TRBJ1-5, reads DTGVSQNPRHKITKRGQNVTFRCDPISEHNRLYWYRQTLGQGPEFLTYFQNEAQLEKSRLLSDRFSAERPKGSFSTLEIQRTEQGDSAMYLCASSQTGDSNQPQHFGDGTRLSIL.

This clonotype occurred once. This sequence joins TRBV20-1 and TRBJ2-1; 8 bases align to TRBD2. The CDR3 covers 16 residues. Per the germline V gene, CDR1 is DFQATT and CDR2 is SNEGSKA (reference sequence). V lost 0 bases and J lost 8; bases outside the gene matches: 12. The CDR3 DNA follows: TGCAGTGCTAGAGAAAGCGGGAGAGGGAGTGTGCATGAGCAGTTCTTC. This translates into CSARESGRGSVHEQFF.

This rearrangement joins TRBV4-2 to TRBJ2-1; 9 nucleotides agree with TRBD2. CDR1 and CDR2 from the germline V gene are LGHNA and YNFKEQ. There are 15 residues in the CDR3. V lost 0 bases, J lost 10 bases, and 7 bases stayed unmatched. The CDR3 loop reads CASSQELAGALEQFF. DNA for the CDR3: TGTGCCAGCAGCCAAGAGTTAGCGGGGGCGTTGGAGCAGTTCTTC.

This clonotype has at least ten counts. The junction shows a germline mismatch at one end, possibly a read error. The rearrangement links TRBV5-1 to TRBJ1-1, with TRBD1 as a possible D gene (6 bases). The germline CDR1 and CDR2 sequences are SGHRS and YFSETQ. The CDR3 is 13 residues long. The CDR3 loop reads CASSLDRNTEAFF. The CDR3 DNA follows: TGTGCCAGCAGCCTGGACAGGAACACTGAAGCTTTCTTT. The variable domain in full, completed from reference TRBV5-1 and TRBJ1-1, reads KAGVTQTPRYLIKTRGQQVTLSCSPISGHRSVSWYQQTPGQGLQFLFEYFSETQRNKGNFPGRFSGRQFSNSRSEMNVSTLELGDSALYLCASSLDRNTEAFFGQGTRLTVV.

In this sample, this clonotype turned up many times. The chain links TRBV29-1 to TRBJ2-2; D is perhaps TRBD1 (5 bases). CDR3 length: 13 amino acids. Germline CDR1 reads SQVTM; CDR2 reads ANQGSEA. V lost 6 bases and J 3 bases, leaving 11 bases between the germline ends. CDR3 DNA sequence: TGCAGCGTATGTCAGGGCGACACCGGGGAGCTGTTTTTT. Protein sequence: CSVCQGDTGELFF.

V and J are TRBV15 and TRBJ2-7; tentative D call: TRBD1 (5 bases). Germline loops: CDR1 LNHNV, CDR2 YYDKDF (reference sequence). The CDR3 has 13 residues. Trimming pared 1 base from V and 2 bases from J, leaving 6 bases between. In DNA, the CDR3 is TGTGCCACCAGCAGAGGACAGACCTACGAGCAGTACTTC. Amino acids: CATSRGQTYEQYF.